These 18 T cell receptor beta chains were all obtained from the same sample, sequenced in a study of T cell responses to AZD1222 COVID-19 vaccine. Profiled with immunoSEQ multiplex PCR; TCRdb holds only in-frame clones, not every one. The repertoire holds about 130,000 clones, with roughly 88% as singletons. The source was peripheral blood, collected on day 0 of AZD1222 vaccination. Every receptor here comes from an adult in good health.

The chain links TRBV7-9 to TRBJ1-2, with 7 bases aligning to TRBD1. With 6 bases clipped from V and 0 bases from J, the junction kept 4 bases outside the gene matches. Looked up from germline, CDR1 is SEHNR and CDR2 is FQNEAQ (reference sequence). The CDR3 totals 14 residues. CDR3 sequence (DNA): TGTGCCAGCAGACAGGGACAGACTAACTATGGCTACACCTTC. Protein sequence: CASRQGQTNYGYTF.

The CDR3 here is CASRPGTALLNEKLFF. The CDR3, as DNA: TGTGCCAGCAGGCCTGGGACAGCTCTTCTTAATGAAAAACTGTTTTTT. V is TRBV28 and J is TRBJ1-4; 7 bases map to TRBD1. CDR3 length equals 16 residues. Trimming at V came to 6 bases and at J to 4 bases, leaving 11 bases not matched to a gene. Germline-derived CDR1 and CDR2 are MDHEN and SYDVKM.

V gene TRBV9 combines with J gene TRBJ2-5; 7 bases match TRBD1. The junction had 4 bases not matched to a gene; V was cut back by 0 bases and J by 2 bases. The germline V gene encodes CDR1 SGDLS and CDR2 YYNGEE. There are 15 residues in the CDR3. In nucleotides, the CDR3 is TGTGCCAGCAGCGTAGCTCCGACAGGGCAAGAGACCCAGTACTTC. Its protein product is CASSVAPTGQETQYF.

The chain joins TRBV9 to TRBJ2-3, with 7 bases that match TRBD2. J gave up 1 base and V 2 bases, and 7 bases lay outside the gene matches. This CDR3 spans 16 amino acids. The germline V gene encodes CDR1 SGDLS and CDR2 YYNGEE. CDR3 bases: TGTGCCAGCAGCGTCACTGGGAGCGGGGGCACAGATACGCAGTATTTT. Protein product: CASSVTGSGGTDTQYF.

The V call is TRBV27, the J call TRBJ1-1, with 12 positions matching TRBD1. V lost 2 bases to trimming and J lost 1 base; unmatched junction nucleotides: 5. The CDR3 extends over 17 amino acids. The V gene's germline CDR1 is MNHEY and CDR2 SMNVEV (reference sequence). CDR3 sequence reads: CASSLGTGGSRNTEAFF. In nucleotides, the CDR3 is TGTGCCAGCAGTTTAGGGACAGGGGGCTCGAGGAACACTGAAGCTTTCTTT.

The chain uses TRBV11-2 and TRBJ2-3; TRBD2 agrees at 11 bases. CDR1 is SGHAT, CDR2 FQNNGV, per germline. The CDR3 runs to 16 residues. With 3 bases clipped from V and 3 bases from J, the junction kept 5 bases outside the gene matches. This CDR3 reads CASSLLAGGGTDTQYF. Here the CDR3 DNA reads TGTGCCAGCAGCTTGCTAGCGGGAGGTGGGACAGATACGCAGTATTTT.

This chain connects TRBV5-4 to TRBJ2-7; either TRBD1 or TRBD2 may fit D (5 bases each). CDR3 length equals 14 residues. CDR1 and CDR2 (germline): SGHNT, YYREEE (reference sequence). V lost 4 bases and J lost 2, with 13 bases in between. CDR3 sequence reads: CASSKGTAAYEQYF. The CDR3 nucleotides read TGTGCCAGCAGCAAGGGGACCGCAGCCTACGAGCAGTACTTC.

Comment on this clone: The junction does not match germline at one end; this may be a read error. The chain is built from TRBV7-7 and TRBJ2-1; tentative D call: TRBD2 (6 bases). Germline CDR1 and CDR2: SSHAT and FNYEAQ (reference sequence). The CDR3 is 15 amino acids. The CDR3 loop reads CASSLGGAGSNEQFF. DNA for the CDR3: TGTGCTAGCAGCTTAGGCGGGGCGGGTAGTAATGAGCAGTTCTTC. The full variable domain, its missing parts supplied by reference TRBV7-7 and TRBJ2-1, is GAGVSQSPRYKVTKRGQDVTLRCDPISSHATLYWYQQALGQGPEFLTYFNYEAQPDKSGLPSDRFSAERPEGSISTLTIQRTEQRDSAMYRCASSLGGAGSNEQFFGPGTRLTVL.

The J gene is TRBJ1-4, the V gene TRBV2, with 8 bases matching TRBD1. V trimming: 4 bases; J trimming: 8 bases; junction bases outside the gene matches: 6. CDR1 SNHLY and CDR2 FYNNEI come from the germline V gene. CDR3 length: 14 amino acids. The CDR3 coding sequence is TGTGCCAGCAGTGCGAGGACAGGGCAGGAAAAACTGTTTTTT. It is translated as CASSARTGQEKLFF.

The table lists this clone with a few counts. The chain combines TRBV4-2 with TRBJ1-6; perhaps TRBD1 as D (5 bases). Germline-derived CDR1 and CDR2 are LGHNA and YNFKEQ. The CDR3 loop spans 13 amino acids. Trimming left V 4 bases short and J 9 bases short, with 10 bases between. CDR3 sequence: CASSRGGGSPLHF. The CDR3 coding sequence is TGTGCCAGCAGCCGGGGCGGGGGTTCACCCCTCCACTTT.

The J gene is TRBJ2-1, the V gene TRBV6-5; 9 nucleotides line up with TRBD2. J lost 7 bases, V lost 4 bases, and 8 bases had no gene match. The CDR3 spans 15 residues. CDR1 and CDR2 (germline): MNHEY, SVGAGI. The CDR3 coding sequence is TGTGCCAGCAGTTTATTCCTAGCGGGGAGGAATGAGCAGTTCTTC. Amino acids: CASSLFLAGRNEQFF.

The V gene is TRBV12-5, the J gene TRBJ1-5; a possible D gene is TRBD1 (6 bases). This CDR3 contains 14 residues. V shed 6 bases and J shed 6 bases, with 15 bases lying between them. Per the germline V gene, CDR1 is LGHNT and CDR2 is FRNRAP. The CDR3 reads CASGLTGRGQPQHF. The CDR3 nucleotides are TGTGCTAGTGGATTAACAGGGAGGGGTCAGCCCCAGCATTTT.

The chain employs TRBV2 and TRBJ1-1; unclear D gene. This CDR3 region has 15 residues. Trimming removed 3 bases from V and 2 bases from J, with 13 bases in between. The germline CDR1 and CDR2 sequences are SNHLY and FYNNEI. In nucleotides, the CDR3 is TGTGCCAGCAGTGAGTCTTTTGGGATTAACACTGAAGCTTTCTTT. The encoded protein is CASSESFGINTEAFF.

This clone has ten or more counts. The chain is built from TRBV11-2 and TRBJ2-1, with D perhaps TRBD1 or TRBD2 (5 bases each). Germline V gives CDR1 SGHAT, CDR2 FQNNGV. V was cut by 1 base and J by 6 bases, with 7 bases left in between. This CDR3 is built from 13 residues. As DNA, the CDR3 is TGTGCCAGCAGCTTAGGGGGGTCCAATGAGCAGTTCTTC. This translates into CASSLGGSNEQFF.

In this sample, this clone turned up once. The genes are TRBV25-1 and TRBJ2-1; TRBD1 agrees at 8 bases. This CDR3 contains 14 residues. The germline V gene has CDR1 MGHDK and CDR2 SYGVNS. Losses at the gene ends were 5 bases for V and 8 bases for J; bases not matched to a gene: 8. As DNA, the CDR3 is TGTGCCAGCAGTCTAACAGGGGGTTACCATGAGCAGTTCTTC. It yields the protein CASSLTGGYHEQFF.

This clone was found once. The gene calls are TRBV4-1 and TRBJ2-3; D possibly corresponds to TRBD2 (6 bases). There are 18 residues in the CDR3. Trimming pared 4 bases from V and 6 bases from J, leaving 26 bases between. The V gene's germline CDR1 is MGHRA and CDR2 YSYEKL. This chain's CDR3 is CASSRVAGTLTPSDTQYF. As DNA, the CDR3 is TGCGCCAGCAGCCGGGTTGCCGGGACTCTAACCCCCTCGGATACGCAGTATTTT.

The V call is TRBV11-2, the J call TRBJ1-5; no reliable D call. In germline, CDR1 is SGHAT, CDR2 FQNNGV. The CDR3 spans 13 residues. V was shortened by 1 base and J by 7 bases, with 8 bases between the two germline ends. The CDR3 sequence: CASSLGAGQPQHF. CDR3 nucleotide sequence: TGTGCCAGCAGCTTAGGTGCGGGACAGCCCCAGCATTTT.

This clone came up once. This chain uses TRBV6-5 with TRBJ2-7, with 7 bases lining up with TRBD2. This CDR3 contains 15 residues. V lost 6 bases and J lost 4; bases outside the gene matches: 12. Germline V CDR1 and CDR2: MNHEY, SVGAGI. This CDR3 reads CASSGRSGPGYEQYF. In nucleotides, the CDR3 is TGTGCCAGCAGCGGGAGGTCAGGGCCCGGGTACGAGCAGTACTTC.